The 21 T cell receptor beta chains in this list originate from one sample, sequenced in a study of OX40 agonist ivuxolimab in advanced cancers. Sequencing used immunoSEQ multiplex PCR; TCRdb keeps in-frame clones, though not all of them. Of fewer than 40,000 clones listed, approximately 90% are singletons. The material was CD4+ or CD8+ T cells sorted from blood, obtained in a trial of the OX40 agonist ivuxolimab. The receptors originated from an adult with an advanced solid tumor such as melanoma, head and neck, liver or kidney cancer.

The gene calls are TRBV11-3 and TRBJ2-1; D is possibly TRBD1 or TRBD2 (5 bases each). The CDR3 consists of 16 residues. V was clipped by 1 base and J by 4 bases, with 14 bases between them. Germline V gene lookup returns CDR1 SGHNT and CDR2 YENEEA. CDR3 protein: CASSLGGTNTYNEQFF. The CDR3 region has the DNA TGTGCCAGCAGCTTAGGAGGGACCAACACATACAATGAGCAGTTCTTC.

This clone came up once. The chain joins TRBV15 to TRBJ2-1; no definite D call. The V gene's germline CDR1 is LNHNV and CDR2 YYDKDF (reference sequence). The CDR3 is 13 residues long. Trimming cost V 0 bases and J 6 bases, with 6 bases left between them. In DNA, the CDR3 is TGTGCCACCAGCAGAGATCCGGGCAATGAGCAGTTCTTC. Amino acid sequence: CATSRDPGNEQFF.

V is TRBV7-9 and J is TRBJ2-5, with TRBD2 identical over 14 bases. CDR3 length: 17 amino acids. CDR1 and CDR2 (germline): SEHNR, FQNEAQ (reference sequence). V lost 5 bases and J lost 5; bases outside the gene matches: 10. CDR3 residues: CASSPLGLAGVEETQYF. In nucleotides, the CDR3 is TGTGCCAGCAGCCCCCTGGGACTAGCGGGAGTCGAGGAGACCCAGTACTTC.

The chain has TRBV9 and TRBJ1-1; D unclear. This CDR3 region has 14 residues. Trimming left V 0 bases short and J 1 base short, with 7 bases between. Germline values: CDR1 SGDLS, CDR2 YYNGEE. CDR3 sequence (DNA): TGTGCCAGCAGCGTAGATCCCCGGAACACTGAAGCTTTCTTT. Protein sequence: CASSVDPRNTEAFF. The full variable domain, in which reference TRBV9 and TRBJ1-1 provide the parts outside the CDR3, is DSGVTQTPKHLITATGQRVTLRCSPRSGDLSVYWYQQSLDQGLQFLIQYYNGEERAKGNILERFSAQQFPDLHSELNLSSLELGDSALYFCASSVDPRNTEAFFGQGTRLTVV.

The chain recombines TRBV28 with TRBJ2-7, with 7 bases aligning to TRBD1. Germline trimming cut 6 bases from V and 3 bases from J; bases unmatched to any gene: 2. Germline V CDR1 and CDR2: MDHEN, SYDVKM. The CDR3 extends over 12 amino acids. The CDR3 loop reads CASRDRNYEQYF. In nucleotides, the CDR3 is TGTGCCAGCAGGGACAGGAACTACGAGCAGTACTTC.

The chain carries TRBV28 and TRBJ1-2; D gene ambiguous. Per germline, CDR1 MDHEN and CDR2 SYDVKM. This CDR3 is built from 12 residues. V was cut by 2 bases and J by 4 bases, with 5 bases left in between. As DNA, the CDR3 is TGTGCCAGCAGTTTAATCGCCTATGGCTACACCTTC. Its protein product is CASSLIAYGYTF.

The J gene is TRBJ1-1, the V gene TRBV7-9; 7 bases align to TRBD1. This CDR3 region has 14 residues. In germline, CDR1 is SEHNR, CDR2 FQNEAQ (reference sequence). V gave up 3 bases and J gave up 0 bases; unmatched junction bases: 1. CDR3 in amino acids: CASSLTGMNTEAFF. As DNA, the CDR3 is TGTGCCAGCAGCTTGACAGGGATGAACACTGAAGCTTTCTTT. Full variable domain (remainder filled in from reference TRBV7-9 and TRBJ1-1): DTGVSQNPRHKITKRGQNVTFRCDPISEHNRLYWYRQTLGQGPEFLTYFQNEAQLEKSRLLSDRFSAERPKGSFSTLEIQRTEQGDSAMYLCASSLTGMNTEAFFGQGTRLTVV.

The chain couples TRBV7-6 to TRBJ1-1; a weak D match, TRBD1 (6 bases). The CDR3 is 13 amino acids. The V and J ends lost 2 bases and 5 bases respectively, with 9 bases between them. The germline V gene encodes CDR1 SGHVS and CDR2 FNYEAQ. CDR3 in amino acids: CASSLKGGTEAFF. In nucleotides, the CDR3 is TGTGCCAGCAGCTTAAAGGGGGGGACTGAAGCTTTCTTT.

This clone was seen once. V usage is TRBV5-8 and J usage is TRBJ2-5, with 9 positions matching TRBD2. CDR3 length: 16 amino acids. Germline values: CDR1 SGHTS, CDR2 YDEGEE. V lost 4 bases to trimming and J lost 2 bases; unmatched junction nucleotides: 9. The CDR3 protein is CASSSLAGVRQETQYF. In DNA, the CDR3 is TGTGCCAGCAGCAGCTTAGCGGGAGTAAGGCAAGAGACCCAGTACTTC. Combining the CDR3 with reference TRBV5-8 and TRBJ2-5 gives the whole variable domain EAGVTQSPTHLIKTRGQQATLRCSPISGHTSVYWYQQALGLGLQFLLWYDEGEERNRGNFPPRFSGRQFPNYSSELNVNALELEDSALYLCASSSLAGVRQETQYFGPGTRLLVL.

The chain joins TRBV5-6 to TRBJ2-3, with D possibly being TRBD2 (5 bases). This CDR3 has 14 residues. Germline V CDR1 and CDR2: SGHDT, YYEEEE. V gave up 5 bases and J gave up 0 bases, with 10 bases separating them. CDR3: CASSERVSTDTQYF. DNA of the CDR3: TGTGCCAGCAGTGAGAGGGTCAGCACAGATACGCAGTATTTT.

The chain is built from TRBV4-1 and TRBJ2-6; D possibly corresponds to TRBD1 (6 bases). This CDR3 comprises 18 residues. V dropped 4 bases and J dropped 3 bases, with 19 bases sitting between them. Germline CDR1 reads MGHRA; CDR2 reads YSYEKL. The CDR3 region has the DNA TGCGCCAGCAGCCCTATCACCGGACAGACGGGTGGGGCCAACGTCCTGACTTTC. It translates to CASSPITGQTGGANVLTF.

The chain has TRBV28 and TRBJ2-3, with TRBD1 identical over 7 bases. This CDR3 is 15 amino acids long. CDR1 MDHEN and CDR2 SYDVKM come from the germline V gene. V trimming: 1 base; J trimming: 3 bases; junction bases outside the gene matches: 4. CDR3: CASSLFGRGTDTQYF. The CDR3 nucleotides read TGTGCCAGCAGTTTATTTGGCAGGGGGACAGATACGCAGTATTTT.

The chain has TRBV30 and TRBJ2-5; D perhaps matches TRBD1 (6 bases). CDR3 length equals 13 residues. Germline CDR1 reads GTSNPN; CDR2 reads SVGIG (reference sequence). V was pared by 8 bases and J by 2 bases, with 15 bases between. CDR3 amino acids: CALTGTPQETQYF. DNA of the CDR3: TGTGCCCTCACCGGGACACCTCAAGAGACCCAGTACTTC.

V usage is TRBV7-9 and J usage is TRBJ2-5, with D possibly TRBD2 on 5 matching bases. Trimming took 2 bases from V and 2 from J, leaving 6 bases between them. CDR3 length: 13 residues. The germline CDR1 and CDR2 sequences are SEHNR and FQNEAQ (reference sequence). CDR3 sequence (DNA): TGTGCCAGCAGCTTACTAGCACAAGAGACCCAGTACTTC. Translation: CASSLLAQETQYF.

The chain couples TRBV5-1 to TRBJ2-4; no clear D. CDR1 is SGHRS and CDR2 is YFSETQ in the germline V gene. The CDR3 has 16 residues. Trimming removed 2 bases at V and 0 bases at J, with 12 bases between. CDR3 sequence reads: CASSLREDQAKNIQYF. The CDR3, as DNA: TGCGCCAGCAGCTTAAGGGAAGACCAAGCCAAAAACATTCAGTACTTC.

V is TRBV5-4 and J is TRBJ2-5, with no clear D. Per the germline V gene, CDR1 is SGHNT and CDR2 is YYREEE (reference sequence). V lost 0 bases and J 3 bases, leaving 9 bases between the germline ends. The CDR3 has 14 residues. The CDR3, as DNA: TGTGCCAGCAGCTTGGTATCCCAGGAAGAGACCCAGTACTTC. As protein: CASSLVSQEETQYF. The entire variable domain, with the rest obtained from reference TRBV5-4 and TRBJ2-5, is as follows: ETGVTQSPTHLIKTRGQQVTLRCSSQSGHNTVSWYQQALGQGPQFIFQYYREEENGRGNFPPRFSGLQFPNYSSELNVNALELDDSALYLCASSLVSQEETQYFGPGTRLLVL.

The count of this clone is one. A read error may account for a junction end that differs from germline. Other DNA sequences within the sample encode an identical CDR3. The CDR3 region has the DNA TGTGCCAGCAGCCTCAGGGTCCTCTCTTCCTACGAGCAGTATTTC. Its protein is CASSLRVLSSYEQYF. This chain joins TRBV5-6 and TRBJ2-7; D possibly corresponds to TRBD1 (5 bases). The CDR3 consists of 15 residues. Germline V lookup: CDR1 SGHDT, CDR2 YYEEEE.

The V call is TRBV9, the J call TRBJ2-2, with 7 bases lining up with TRBD1. The length of the CDR3 is 14 residues. With 0 bases clipped from V and 5 bases from J, the junction kept 1 base outside the gene matches. Germline V lookup: CDR1 SGDLS, CDR2 YYNGEE. The CDR3 spells CASSVEQGTGELFF. CDR3 bases: TGTGCCAGCAGCGTAGAACAGGGGACCGGGGAGCTGTTTTTT.

V and J are TRBV10-3 and TRBJ2-5; possible D gene TRBD1, 6 bases. Per the germline V gene, CDR1 is ENHRY and CDR2 is SYGVKD. Trimming took off 4 bases at V and 4 bases at J, with 7 bases between the two ends. CDR3 size: 12 residues. In DNA, the CDR3 is TGTGCCATCAGTGGGGGGCGAGAGACCCAGTACTTC. Translating it yields CAISGGRETQYF.

Regarding this clone: The sample carries other DNA sequences with the same CDR3. The chain recombines TRBV7-3 with TRBJ2-2, with D perhaps being TRBD1 or TRBD2 (5 bases each). Germline CDR1 reads SGHTA; CDR2 reads FQGTGA. Deletions cut 3 bases from V and 4 bases from J, with 6 bases between. CDR3 size: 13 residues. CDR3 DNA sequence: TGTGCCAGCAGCTTGAGGGGCACCGGGGAGCTGTTTTTT. Its translation: CASSLRGTGELFF.

V and J are TRBV14 and TRBJ2-1; unclear D gene. The V and J ends lost 4 bases and 0 bases respectively, with 13 bases between them. This CDR3 spans 16 amino acids. The germline CDR1 and CDR2 sequences are SGHDN and FVKESK. In DNA, the CDR3 is TGTGCCAGCAGCCCTAGGAAGTCGTTCTCCTACAATGAGCAGTTCTTC. This encodes CASSPRKSFSYNEQFF.